This TCR beta chain was sequenced during a study of regulatory T cells in long-lasting Graves disease. Study-level points and caveats: Among samples with persistent disease, TRBV28, TRBJ1-2 and TRBJ2-5 were favored.

This clonotype was seen at least ten times. Its antigen is still unknown. Trimming removed 4 bases at V and 6 bases at J, with 16 bases between. This CDR3 contains 14 residues. The germline V gene encodes CDR1 SEHNR and CDR2 FQNEAQ (reference sequence). TCR beta libraries were built with iRepertoire HTBI primers and Arm-PCR of CDR3 regions. TCRdb analysed the multiplex PCR reads with MiXCR anew, one entry per CDR3 protein. The table records some 600,000 distinct CDR3 sequences, about 15% of them present only once. Indicated time point: newly diagnosed GD, antithyroid drugs for less than 3 months. Scientists built the TCR library using RNA that was extracted from PBMCs. This sample also belongs to another study, concerning T cells in Graves' hyperthyroidism and ophthalmopathy. Per that paper: An absence of ophthalmopathy progression within 18 months meant stable Graves' hyperthyroidism.

The V and J genes are TRBV7-9 and TRBJ2-7; the D call may be TRBD1 or TRBD2 (5 bases each). This clonotype was obtained from a young man with Graves disease. Sequenced material: peripheral blood mononuclear cells (PBMCs), taken at new diagnosis, from a patient treated with antithyroid drugs. Here the CDR3 DNA reads TGTGCCAGCAGCTCCCGGGACGGTTGGCGCGAGCAGTACTTC. This sequence encodes CASSSRDGWREQYF.